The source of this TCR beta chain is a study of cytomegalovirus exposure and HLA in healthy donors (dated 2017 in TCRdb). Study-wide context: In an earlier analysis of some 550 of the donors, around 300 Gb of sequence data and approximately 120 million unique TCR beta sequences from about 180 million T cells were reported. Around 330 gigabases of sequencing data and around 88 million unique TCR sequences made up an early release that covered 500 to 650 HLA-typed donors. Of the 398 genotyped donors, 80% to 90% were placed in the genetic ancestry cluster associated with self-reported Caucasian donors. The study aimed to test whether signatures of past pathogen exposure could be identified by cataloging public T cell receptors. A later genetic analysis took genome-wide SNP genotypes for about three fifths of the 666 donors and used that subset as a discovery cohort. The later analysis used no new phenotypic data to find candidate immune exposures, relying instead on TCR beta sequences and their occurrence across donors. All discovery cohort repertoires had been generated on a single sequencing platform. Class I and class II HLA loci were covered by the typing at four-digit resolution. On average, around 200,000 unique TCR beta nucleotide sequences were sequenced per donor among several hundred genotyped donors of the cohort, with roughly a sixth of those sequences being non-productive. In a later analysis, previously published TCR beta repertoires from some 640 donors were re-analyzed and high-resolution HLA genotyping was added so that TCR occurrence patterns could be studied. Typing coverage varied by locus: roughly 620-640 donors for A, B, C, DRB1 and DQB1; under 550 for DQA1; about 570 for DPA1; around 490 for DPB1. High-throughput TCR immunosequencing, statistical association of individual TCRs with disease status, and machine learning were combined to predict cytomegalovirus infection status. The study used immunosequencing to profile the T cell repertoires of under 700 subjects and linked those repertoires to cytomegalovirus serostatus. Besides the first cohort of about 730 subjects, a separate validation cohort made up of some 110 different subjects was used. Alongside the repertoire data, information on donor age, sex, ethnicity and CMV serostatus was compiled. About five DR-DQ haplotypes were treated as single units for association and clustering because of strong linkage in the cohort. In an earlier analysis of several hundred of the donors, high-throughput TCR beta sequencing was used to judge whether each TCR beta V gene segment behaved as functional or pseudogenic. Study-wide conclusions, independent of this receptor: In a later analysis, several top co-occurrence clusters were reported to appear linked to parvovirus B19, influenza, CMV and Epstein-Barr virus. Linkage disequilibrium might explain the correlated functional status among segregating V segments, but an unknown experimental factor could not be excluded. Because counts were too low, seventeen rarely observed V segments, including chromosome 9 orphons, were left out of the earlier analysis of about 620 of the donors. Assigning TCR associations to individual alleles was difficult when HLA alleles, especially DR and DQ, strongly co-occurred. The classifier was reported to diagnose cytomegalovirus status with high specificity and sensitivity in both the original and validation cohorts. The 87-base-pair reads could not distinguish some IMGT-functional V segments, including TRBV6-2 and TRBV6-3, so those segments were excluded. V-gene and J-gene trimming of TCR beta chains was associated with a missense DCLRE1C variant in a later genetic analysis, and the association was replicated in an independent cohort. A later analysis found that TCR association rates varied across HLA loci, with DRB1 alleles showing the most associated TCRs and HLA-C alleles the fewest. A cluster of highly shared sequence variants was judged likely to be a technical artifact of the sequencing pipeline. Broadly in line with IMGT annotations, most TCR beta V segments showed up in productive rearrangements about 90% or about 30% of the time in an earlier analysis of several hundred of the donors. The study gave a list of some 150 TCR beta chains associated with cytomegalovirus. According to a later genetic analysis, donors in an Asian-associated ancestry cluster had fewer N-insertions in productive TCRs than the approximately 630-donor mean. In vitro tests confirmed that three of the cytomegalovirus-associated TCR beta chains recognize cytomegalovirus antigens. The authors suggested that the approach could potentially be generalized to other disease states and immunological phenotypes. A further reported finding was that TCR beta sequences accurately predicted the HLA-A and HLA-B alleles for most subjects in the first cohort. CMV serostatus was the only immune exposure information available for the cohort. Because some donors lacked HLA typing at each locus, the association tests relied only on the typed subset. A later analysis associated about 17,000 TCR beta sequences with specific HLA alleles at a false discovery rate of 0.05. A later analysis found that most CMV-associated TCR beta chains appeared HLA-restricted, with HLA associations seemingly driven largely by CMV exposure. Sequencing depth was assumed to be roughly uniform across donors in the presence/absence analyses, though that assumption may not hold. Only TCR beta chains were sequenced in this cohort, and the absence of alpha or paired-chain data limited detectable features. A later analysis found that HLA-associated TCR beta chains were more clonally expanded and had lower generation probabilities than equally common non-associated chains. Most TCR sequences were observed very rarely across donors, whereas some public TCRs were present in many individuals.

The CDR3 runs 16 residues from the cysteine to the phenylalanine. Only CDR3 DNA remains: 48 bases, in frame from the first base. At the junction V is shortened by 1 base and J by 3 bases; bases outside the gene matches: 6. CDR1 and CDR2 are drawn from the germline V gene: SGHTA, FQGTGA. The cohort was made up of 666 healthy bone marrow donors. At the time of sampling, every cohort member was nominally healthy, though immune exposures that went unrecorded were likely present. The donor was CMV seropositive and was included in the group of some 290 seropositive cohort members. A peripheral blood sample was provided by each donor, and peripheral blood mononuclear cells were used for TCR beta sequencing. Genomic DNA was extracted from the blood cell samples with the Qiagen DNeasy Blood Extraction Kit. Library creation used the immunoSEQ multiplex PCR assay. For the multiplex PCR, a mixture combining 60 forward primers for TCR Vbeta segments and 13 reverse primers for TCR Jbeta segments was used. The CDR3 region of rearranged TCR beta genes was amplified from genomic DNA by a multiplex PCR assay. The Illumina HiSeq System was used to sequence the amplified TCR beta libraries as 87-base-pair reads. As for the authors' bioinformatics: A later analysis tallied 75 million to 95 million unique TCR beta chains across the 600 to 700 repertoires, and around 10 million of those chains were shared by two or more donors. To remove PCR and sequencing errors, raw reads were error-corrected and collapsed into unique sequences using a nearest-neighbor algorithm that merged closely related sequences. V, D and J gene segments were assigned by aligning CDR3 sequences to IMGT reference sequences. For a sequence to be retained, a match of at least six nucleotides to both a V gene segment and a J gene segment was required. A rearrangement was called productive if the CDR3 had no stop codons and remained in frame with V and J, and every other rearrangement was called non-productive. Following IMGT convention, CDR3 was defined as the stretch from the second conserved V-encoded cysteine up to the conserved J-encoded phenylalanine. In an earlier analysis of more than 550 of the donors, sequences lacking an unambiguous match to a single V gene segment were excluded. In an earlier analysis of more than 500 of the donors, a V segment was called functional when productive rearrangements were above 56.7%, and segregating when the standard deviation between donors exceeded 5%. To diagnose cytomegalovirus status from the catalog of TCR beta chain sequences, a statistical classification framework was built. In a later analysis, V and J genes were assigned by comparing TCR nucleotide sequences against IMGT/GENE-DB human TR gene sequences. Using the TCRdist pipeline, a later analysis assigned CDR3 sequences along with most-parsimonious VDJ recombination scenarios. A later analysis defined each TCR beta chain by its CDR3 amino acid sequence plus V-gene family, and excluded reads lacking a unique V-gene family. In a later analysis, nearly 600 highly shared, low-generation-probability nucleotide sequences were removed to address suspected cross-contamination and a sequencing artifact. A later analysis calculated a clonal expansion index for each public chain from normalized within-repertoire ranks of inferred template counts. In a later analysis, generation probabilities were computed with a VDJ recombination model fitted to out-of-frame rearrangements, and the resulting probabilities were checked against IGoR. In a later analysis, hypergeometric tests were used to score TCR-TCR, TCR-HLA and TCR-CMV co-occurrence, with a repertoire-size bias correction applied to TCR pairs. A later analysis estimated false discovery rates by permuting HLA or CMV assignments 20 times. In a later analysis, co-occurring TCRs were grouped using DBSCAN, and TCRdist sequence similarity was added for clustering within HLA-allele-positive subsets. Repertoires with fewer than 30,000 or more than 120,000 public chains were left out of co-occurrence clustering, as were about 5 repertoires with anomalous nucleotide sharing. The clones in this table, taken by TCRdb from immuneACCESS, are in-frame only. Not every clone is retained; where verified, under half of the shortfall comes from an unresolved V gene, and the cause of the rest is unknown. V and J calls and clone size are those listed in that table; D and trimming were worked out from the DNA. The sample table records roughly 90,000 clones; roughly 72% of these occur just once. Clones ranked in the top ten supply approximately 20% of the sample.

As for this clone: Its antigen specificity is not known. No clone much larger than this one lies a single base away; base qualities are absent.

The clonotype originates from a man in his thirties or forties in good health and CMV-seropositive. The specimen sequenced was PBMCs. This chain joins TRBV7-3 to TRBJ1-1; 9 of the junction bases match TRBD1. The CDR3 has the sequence CASSLSGQGRYTEAFF. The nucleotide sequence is TGTGCCAGCAGCTTAAGCGGACAGGGGAGGTACACTGAAGCTTTCTTT.